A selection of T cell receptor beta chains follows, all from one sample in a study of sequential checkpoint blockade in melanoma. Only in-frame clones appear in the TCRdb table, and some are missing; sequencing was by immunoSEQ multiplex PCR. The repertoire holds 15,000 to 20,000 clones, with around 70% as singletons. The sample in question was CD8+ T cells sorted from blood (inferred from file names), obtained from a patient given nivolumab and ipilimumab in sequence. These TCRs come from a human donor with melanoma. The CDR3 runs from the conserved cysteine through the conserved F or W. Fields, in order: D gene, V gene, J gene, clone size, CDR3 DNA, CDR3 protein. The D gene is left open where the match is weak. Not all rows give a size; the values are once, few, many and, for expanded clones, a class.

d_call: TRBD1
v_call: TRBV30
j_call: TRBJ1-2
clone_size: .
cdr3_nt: TGTGCCTTCCTACAGGGGACCAGTTACTATGGCTACACCTTC
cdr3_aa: CAFLQGTSYYGYTF

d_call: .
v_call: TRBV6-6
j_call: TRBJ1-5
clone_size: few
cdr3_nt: TGTGCCAACACGCGGGGGCAGCCCCAGCATTTT
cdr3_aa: CANTRGQPQHF

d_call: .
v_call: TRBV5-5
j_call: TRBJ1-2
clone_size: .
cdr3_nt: TGTGCCAGCAGCTTACATCCGGAGGGGACGGGAAAGGGCTACACCTTC
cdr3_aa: CASSLHPEGTGKGYTF

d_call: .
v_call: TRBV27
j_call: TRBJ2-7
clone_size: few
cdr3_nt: TGTGCCAGCAGCTTGAAGGGGATGGGGTACGAGCAGTACTTC
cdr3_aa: CASSLKGMGYEQYF

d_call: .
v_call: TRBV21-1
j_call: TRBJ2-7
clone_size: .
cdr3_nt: TGTGCCAGCACCTGGTCCGGGAGATACGAGCAGTACTTC
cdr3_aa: CASTWSGRYEQYF

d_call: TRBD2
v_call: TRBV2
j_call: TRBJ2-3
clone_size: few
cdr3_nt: TGTGCCAGCAGTGAGCGGGCTAGCGGGACAGATACGCAGTATTTT
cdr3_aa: CASSERASGTDTQYF

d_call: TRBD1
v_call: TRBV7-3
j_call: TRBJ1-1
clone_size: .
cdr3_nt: TGTGCCAGCAGCTTAACGACAGGGGTGGGGACTGAAGCTTTCTTT
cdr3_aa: CASSLTTGVGTEAFF

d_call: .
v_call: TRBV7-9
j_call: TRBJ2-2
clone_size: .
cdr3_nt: TGTGCCAGCAGCTCGGGACAGAACACCGGGGAGCTGTTTTTT
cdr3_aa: CASSSGQNTGELFF

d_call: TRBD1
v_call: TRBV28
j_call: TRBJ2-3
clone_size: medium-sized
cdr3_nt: TGTGCCAGCAGTTTAAGGGAGTCGGGACAGGGCTTCACAGATACGCAGTATTTT
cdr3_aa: CASSLRESGQGFTDTQYF

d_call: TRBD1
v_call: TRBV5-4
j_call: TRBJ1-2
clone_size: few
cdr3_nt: TGTGCCAGCAGCCAAGATCGGGACAGGGTTTATGGCTACACCTTC
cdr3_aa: CASSQDRDRVYGYTF

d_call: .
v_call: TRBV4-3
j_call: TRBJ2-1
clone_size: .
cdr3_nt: TGCGCCAGCAGCCAAGATGCCGGTAGGGGAAGATCCTACAATGAGCAGTTCTTC
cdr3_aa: CASSQDAGRGRSYNEQFF

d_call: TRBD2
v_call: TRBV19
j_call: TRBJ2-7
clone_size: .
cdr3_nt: TGTGCCAGTACCCCGGGACATGCGGGGGGCTACGAGCAGTACTTC
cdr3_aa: CASTPGHAGGYEQYF